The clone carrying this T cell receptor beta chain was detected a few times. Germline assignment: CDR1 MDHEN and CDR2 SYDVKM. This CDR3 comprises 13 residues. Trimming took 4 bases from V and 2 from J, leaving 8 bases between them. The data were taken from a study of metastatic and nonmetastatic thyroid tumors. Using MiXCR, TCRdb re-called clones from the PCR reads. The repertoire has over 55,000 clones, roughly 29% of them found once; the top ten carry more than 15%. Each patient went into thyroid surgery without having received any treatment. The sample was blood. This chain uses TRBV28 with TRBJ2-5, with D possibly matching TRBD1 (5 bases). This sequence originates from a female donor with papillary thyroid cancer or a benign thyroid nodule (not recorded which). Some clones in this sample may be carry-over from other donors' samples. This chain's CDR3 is CASSSPGQETQYF. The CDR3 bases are TGTGCCAGCAGTTCTCCAGGGCAAGAGACCCAGTACTTC.